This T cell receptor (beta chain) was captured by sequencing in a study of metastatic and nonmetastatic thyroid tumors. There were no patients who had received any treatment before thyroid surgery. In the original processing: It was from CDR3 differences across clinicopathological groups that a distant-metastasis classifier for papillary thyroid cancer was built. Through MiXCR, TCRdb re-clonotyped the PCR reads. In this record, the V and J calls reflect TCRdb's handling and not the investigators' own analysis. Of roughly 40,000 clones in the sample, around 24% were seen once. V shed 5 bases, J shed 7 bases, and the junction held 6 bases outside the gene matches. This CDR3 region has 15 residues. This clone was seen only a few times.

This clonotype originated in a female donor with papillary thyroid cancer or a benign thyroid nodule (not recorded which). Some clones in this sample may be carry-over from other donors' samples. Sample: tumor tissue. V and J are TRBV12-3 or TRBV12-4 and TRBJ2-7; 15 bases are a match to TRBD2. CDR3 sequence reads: CASSEGLAGGYEQYF. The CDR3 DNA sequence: TGTGCCAGCAGTGAGGGACTAGCGGGAGGTTATGAGCAGTACTTC.